This TCR beta chain stems from a study of blood T cell repertoires in COVID-19. This CDR3 has 12 residues. V gave up 1 base and J gave up 6 bases, with 10 bases separating them. Germline CDR1 reads GTSNPN; CDR2 reads SVGIG (reference sequence). Clones were read by immunoSEQ multiplex PCR, and TCRdb kept only the in-frame ones, dropping some. The sample shows approximately 130,000 clones, 60% to 85% of them seen only once. Sequencing was carried out using peripheral blood. This clonotype originated in a man older than 75 with acute or convalescent COVID-19. The chain couples TRBV30 to TRBJ2-7; a possible D gene is TRBD1 (6 bases). The CDR3 spells CAWSGTVPEQYF. CDR3 in DNA: TGTGCCTGGAGTGGGACAGTCCCCGAGCAGTACTTC.